This entry features one TCR beta chain sequence. The target antigen is unknown. With a much larger clone just one base away, this may be a read error. The conserved phenylalanine or tryptophan is not found at the CDR3 terminus, so this likely reflects a read error. Each CDR3 protein is one row after TCRdb ran MiXCR on the reads. The sample lists hundreds of thousands of distinct CDR3 sequences; 35% were seen once. Trimming cost V 3 bases and J 5 bases, with 13 bases left between them. Per germline, CDR1 SGHTA and CDR2 FQGNSA. CDR3 length equals 14 residues. The entry originates in a study of T cell repertoires in cytomegalovirus infection. General study results and limits: Totalled public TCR beta family frequency picked out people who carried CMV plus the relevant HLA.

The chain couples TRBV7-2 to TRBJ2-5; a weak D match, TRBD1 (6 bases). The receptor was isolated from a human donor in good health (CMV status not recorded). Some clones in this sample may be carry-over from other donors' samples. Sequenced input: PBMCs. The CDR3 nucleotides are TGTGCCAGCAGCTTTTACAGGGTTGGGGAGACCCAGTACTTA. Translating gives CASSFYRVGETQYL.